Below are 4 T cell receptor beta chains sequenced from a single sample in a study of shared clonotypes between healthy human individuals. Profiling relied on immunoSEQ multiplex PCR, and the TCRdb table lists in-frame clones only, not all of them. The sample yields under 2,500,000 clones, around 95% seen once. Sequenced input: naive CD4+ T cells sorted from blood. Subset given: CD45RA+ positively selected. These receptors all stem from a man between 18 and 35 years old in good health.

The V and J genes are TRBV7-6 and TRBJ1-2; D perhaps matches TRBD1 (6 bases). Germline loops: CDR1 SGHVS, CDR2 FNYEAQ. The V and J ends lost 1 base and 4 bases respectively, with 16 bases between them. The CDR3 covers 16 residues. CDR3 amino acids: CASSLGGPQGSYGYTF. CDR3 in DNA: TGTGCCAGCAGCTTAGGAGGTCCCCAGGGGAGCTATGGCTACACCTTC.

The rearrangement uses TRBV7-2 and TRBJ2-5, with 11 bases fitting TRBD1. Losses at the gene ends were 1 base for V and 5 bases for J; bases not matched to a gene: 3. Germline lookup yields CDR1 SGHTA and CDR2 FQGNSA. This CDR3 is built from 15 residues. CDR3 sequence: CASSLGDRGRETQYF. Here the CDR3 DNA reads TGTGCCAGCAGCTTAGGGGACAGGGGGAGGGAGACCCAGTACTTC.

Note on this clone: The same CDR3 is also encoded by other DNA sequences in this sample. The chain links TRBV30 to TRBJ1-3; D unclear. This CDR3 has 12 amino acids. Trimming removed 2 bases at V and 7 bases at J, with 9 bases between. Germline-derived CDR1 and CDR2 are GTSNPN and SVGIG (reference sequence). CDR3 in DNA: TGTGCCTGGAGTTCCTCGGGGAACACCATATATTTT. Its translation: CAWSSSGNTIYF.

The rearrangement uses TRBV5-4 and TRBJ2-1; 7 nucleotides line up with TRBD2. The CDR3 sequence is 14 residues long. Germline values: CDR1 SGHNT, CDR2 YYREEE (reference sequence). V was clipped by 4 bases and J by 5 bases; unmatched bases: 6. In DNA, the CDR3 is TGTGCCAGCAGCGGAGGGGACTACGACAATGAGCAGTTCTTC. It specifies CASSGGDYDNEQFF.